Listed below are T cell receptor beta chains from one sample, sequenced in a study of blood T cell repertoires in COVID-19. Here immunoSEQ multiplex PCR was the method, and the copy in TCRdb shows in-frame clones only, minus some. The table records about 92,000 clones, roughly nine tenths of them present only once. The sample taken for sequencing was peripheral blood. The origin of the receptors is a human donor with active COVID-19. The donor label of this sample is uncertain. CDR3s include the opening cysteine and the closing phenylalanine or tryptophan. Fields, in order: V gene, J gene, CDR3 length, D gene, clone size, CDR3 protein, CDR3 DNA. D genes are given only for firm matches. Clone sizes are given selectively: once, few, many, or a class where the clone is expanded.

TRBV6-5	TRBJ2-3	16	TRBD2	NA	CASSYVGLAGRDTQYF	TGTGCCAGCAGTTACGTGGGGCTAGCGGGGAGAGATACGCAGTATTTT
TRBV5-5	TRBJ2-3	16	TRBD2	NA	CASSLEVAGGPDTQYF	TGTGCCAGCAGCTTGGAAGTAGCGGGGGGGCCAGATACGCAGTATTTT
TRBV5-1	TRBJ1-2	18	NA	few	CASSSNSRDTFLPHGYTF	TGCGCCAGCAGCTCGAACTCCCGGGACACCTTTTTACCCCATGGCTACACCTTC
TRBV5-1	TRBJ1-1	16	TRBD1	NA	CASSWGAVPGGDEAFF	TGCGCCAGCAGTTGGGGGGCCGTACCAGGGGGTGACGAAGCTTTCTTT
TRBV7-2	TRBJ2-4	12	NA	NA	CASSSARDVQYF	TGTGCCAGCAGCTCTGCGCGGGATGTTCAGTACTTC
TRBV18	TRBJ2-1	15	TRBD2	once	CASSKGTTPYNEQFF	TGTGCCAGCTCCAAAGGGACTACCCCCTACAATGAGCAGTTCTTC
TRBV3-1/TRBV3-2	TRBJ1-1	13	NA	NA	CASSQDWVRGAFF	TGTGCCAGCAGCCAAGATTGGGTTAGGGGAGCTTTCTTT
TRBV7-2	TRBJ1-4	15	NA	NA	CASSPRTAFNEKLFF	TGTGCCAGCAGCCCCCGGACAGCTTTTAATGAAAAACTGTTTTTT
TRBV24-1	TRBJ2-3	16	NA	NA	CATSDLGPGGTDTQYF	TGTGCCACCAGTGATTTAGGGCCAGGGGGGACAGATACGCAGTATTTT
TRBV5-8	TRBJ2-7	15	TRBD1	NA	CASSLGGDRQYEQYF	TGTGCCAGCAGCTTGGGTGGGGACAGGCAATACGAGCAGTACTTC
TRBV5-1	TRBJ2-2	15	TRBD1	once	CASSFLTGDTGELFF	TGCGCCAGCAGCTTCCTAACAGGGGACACCGGGGAGCTGTTTTTT
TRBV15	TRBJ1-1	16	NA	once	CATSREGPGENTEAFF	TGTGCCACCAGCAGAGAAGGCCCAGGGGAGAACACTGAAGCTTTCTTT
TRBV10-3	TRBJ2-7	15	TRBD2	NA	CAISESRLASSEQYF	TGTGCCATCAGTGAGTCGCGACTAGCATCTTCCGAGCAGTACTTC
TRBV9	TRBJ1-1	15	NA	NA	CASSVGGIGFTEAFF	TGTGCCAGCAGCGTAGGTGGAATCGGGTTTACTGAAGCTTTCTTT
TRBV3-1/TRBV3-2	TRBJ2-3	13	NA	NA	CASSQGLADTQYF	TGTGCCAGCAGCCAGGGGCTAGCAGATACGCAGTATTTT
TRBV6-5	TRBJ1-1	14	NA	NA	CASTAGRMNTEAFF	TGTGCCAGCACGGCAGGCCGGATGAACACTGAAGCTTTCTTT
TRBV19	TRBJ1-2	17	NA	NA	CASSTPTTTDRDYGYTF	TGTGCCAGTAGTACCCCAACTACAACGGACAGAGACTATGGCTACACCTTC
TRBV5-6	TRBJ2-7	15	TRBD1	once	CASSWGTGGYYEQYF	TGTGCCAGCAGCTGGGGGACAGGTGGATACTACGAGCAGTACTTC
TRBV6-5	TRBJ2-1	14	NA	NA	CASSPAGSYNEQFF	TGTGCCAGCAGTCCCGCAGGTTCCTACAATGAGCAGTTCTTC
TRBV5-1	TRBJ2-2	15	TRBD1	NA	CASIPPGQSAGELFF	TGCGCCAGCATACCCCCGGGACAGAGCGCCGGGGAGCTGTTTTTT
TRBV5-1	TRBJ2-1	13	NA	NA	CASSLPGGSEQFF	TGCGCCAGCAGCTTGCCGGGGGGCTCTGAGCAGTTCTTC
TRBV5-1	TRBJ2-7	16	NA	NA	CASSLARFQAAYEQYF	TGCGCCAGCAGCTTAGCCCGTTTCCAGGCCGCCTACGAGCAGTACTTC
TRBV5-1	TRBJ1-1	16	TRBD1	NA	CASSFSPGTENTEAFF	TGCGCCAGCAGCTTCTCGCCCGGGACAGAGAACACTGAAGCTTTCTTT
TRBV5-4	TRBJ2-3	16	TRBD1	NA	CASSSGQGRRTDTQYF	TGTGCCAGCAGCTCGGGACAGGGTAGAAGGACAGATACGCAGTATTTT
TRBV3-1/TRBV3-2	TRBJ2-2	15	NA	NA	CASSQDGVNTGELFF	TGTGCCAGCAGCCAAGACGGTGTAAACACCGGGGAGCTGTTTTTT
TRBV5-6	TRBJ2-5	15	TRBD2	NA	CASSLISLAEETQYF	TGTGCCAGCAGCTTGATCTCACTAGCGGAGGAGACCCAGTACTTC
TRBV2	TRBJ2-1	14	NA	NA	CASEGLPEGNEQFF	TGTGCCAGCGAGGGCCTACCGGAAGGCAATGAGCAGTTCTTC
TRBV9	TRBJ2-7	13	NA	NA	CASSVGSTYEQYF	TGTGCCAGCAGCGTAGGGTCTACCTACGAGCAGTACTTC
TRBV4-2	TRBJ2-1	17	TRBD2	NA	CASSQATTSGAYNEQFF	TGTGCCAGCAGCCAAGCCACGACTAGCGGGGCCTACAATGAGCAGTTCTTC
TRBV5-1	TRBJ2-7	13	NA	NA	CASRQGADYEQYF	TGCGCCAGCAGACAGGGAGCCGACTACGAGCAGTACTTC
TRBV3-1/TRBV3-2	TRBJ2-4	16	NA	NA	CASSRGGWESKNIQYF	TGTGCCAGCAGCAGGGGGGGGTGGGAGTCCAAAAACATTCAGTACTTC
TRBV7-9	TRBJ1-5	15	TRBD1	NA	CASSSDRESNQPQHF	TGTGCCAGCAGTTCCGACAGGGAGAGCAATCAGCCCCAGCATTTT
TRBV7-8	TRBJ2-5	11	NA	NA	CASSSGETQYF	TGTGCCAGCAGCTCCGGAGAGACCCAGTACTTC
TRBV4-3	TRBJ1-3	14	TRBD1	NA	CASSLTTGIATIYF	TGCGCCAGCAGCCTTACGACAGGGATCGCCACCATATATTTT
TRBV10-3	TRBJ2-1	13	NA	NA	CAISGRPGNEQFF	TGTGCCATCAGTGGCAGACCGGGGAATGAGCAGTTCTTC
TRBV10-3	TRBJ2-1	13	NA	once	CAIGRGPVREQFF	TGTGCCATCGGTAGGGGTCCCGTACGTGAGCAGTTCTTC
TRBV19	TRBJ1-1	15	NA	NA	CASRRYDSLESEAFF	TGTGCCAGTAGGCGGTACGACAGCCTAGAATCTGAAGCTTTCTTT
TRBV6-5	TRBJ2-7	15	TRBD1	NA	CASSLYTGARYEQYF	TGTGCCAGCAGCCTATACACAGGGGCCCGGTACGAGCAGTACTTC
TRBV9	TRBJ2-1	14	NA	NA	CASSVATRGNEQFF	TGTGCCAGCAGCGTAGCCACCCGGGGCAATGAGCAGTTCTTC
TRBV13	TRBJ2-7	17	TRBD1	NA	CASSLAGQVSSSYEQYF	TGTGCCAGCAGCTTAGCGGGACAGGTATCAAGCTCCTACGAGCAGTACTTC
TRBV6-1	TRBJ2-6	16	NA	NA	CASSAAALSGANVLTF	TGTGCCAGCAGTGCCGCTGCACTCTCTGGGGCCAACGTCCTGACTTTC
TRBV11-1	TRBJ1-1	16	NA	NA	CASSLDGIGVNTEAFF	TGTGCCAGCAGCTTGGACGGGATAGGAGTGAACACTGAAGCTTTCTTT
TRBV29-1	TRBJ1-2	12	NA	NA	CSVNREGGGYTF	TGCAGCGTTAACAGGGAGGGGGGTGGCTACACCTTC
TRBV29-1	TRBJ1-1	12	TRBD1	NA	CSAGTGGYEAFF	TGCAGCGCTGGGACAGGGGGGTATGAAGCTTTCTTT
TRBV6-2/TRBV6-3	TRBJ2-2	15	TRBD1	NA	CASSRTGANTGELFF	TGTGCCAGCAGCCGGACAGGAGCGAACACCGGGGAGCTGTTTTTT
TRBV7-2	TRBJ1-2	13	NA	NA	CASSLAQLIGYTF	TGTGCCAGCAGCTTAGCCCAACTAATTGGCTACACCTTC
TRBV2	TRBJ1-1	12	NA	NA	CARDSLNTEAFF	TGTGCCAGGGACAGTCTGAACACTGAAGCTTTCTTT
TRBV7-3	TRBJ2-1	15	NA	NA	CASSLAEPTSNEQFF	TGTGCCAGCAGCTTAGCGGAGCCGACTAGCAATGAGCAGTTCTTC
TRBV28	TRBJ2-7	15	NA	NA	CASSLSTGPNWEQYF	TGTGCCAGCAGTTTATCCACAGGCCCAAATTGGGAGCAGTACTTC
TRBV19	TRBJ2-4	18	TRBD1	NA	CASSMGTGAKLAKNIQYF	TGTGCCAGTAGTATGGGGACAGGGGCAAAGCTAGCCAAAAACATTCAGTACTTC